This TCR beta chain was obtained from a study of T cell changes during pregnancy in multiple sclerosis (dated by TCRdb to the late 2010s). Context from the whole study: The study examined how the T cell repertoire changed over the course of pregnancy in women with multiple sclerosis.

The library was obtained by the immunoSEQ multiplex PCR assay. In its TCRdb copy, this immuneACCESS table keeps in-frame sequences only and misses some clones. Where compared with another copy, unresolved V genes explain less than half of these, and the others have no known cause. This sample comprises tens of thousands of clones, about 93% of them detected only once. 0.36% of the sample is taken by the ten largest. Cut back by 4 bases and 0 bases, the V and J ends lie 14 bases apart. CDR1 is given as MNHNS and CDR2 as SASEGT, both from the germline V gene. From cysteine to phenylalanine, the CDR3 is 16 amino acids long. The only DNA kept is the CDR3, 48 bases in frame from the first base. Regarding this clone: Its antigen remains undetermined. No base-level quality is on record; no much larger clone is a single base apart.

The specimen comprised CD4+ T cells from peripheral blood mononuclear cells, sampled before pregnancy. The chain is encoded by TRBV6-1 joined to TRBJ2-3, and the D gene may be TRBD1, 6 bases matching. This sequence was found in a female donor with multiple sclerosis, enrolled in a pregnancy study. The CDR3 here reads CASSARGMSSTDTQYF. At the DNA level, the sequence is TGTGCCAGCAGTGCCAGGGGTATGTCCAGCACAGATACGCAGTATTTT.